The subject of this entry is one TCR beta chain. Its antigen is not known. RNA extraction was followed by reverse transcription into cDNA, which acted as the sequencing template. Libraries were prepared by immunoSEQ multiplex PCR; TCRdb keeps only in-frame clonotypes and omits some of them. Among over 90,000 clones listed, around 59% were seen once. Trimming shortened V by 8 bases and J by 2 bases, and 19 bases separated the two germline ends. The CDR3 is 16 amino acids. In germline, CDR1 is MDHEN, CDR2 SYDVKM. Sorting from PBMCs produced CD4+ and CD8+ T cells. These data come from a study of CD8+ T cells in alopecia areata. Study outcomes and limitations: Scalp specimens additionally yield sequences from normal skin's resident alphabeta T cells. Sharing of TCR sequences between patients (possibly for HLA-related reasons) was less clear than in mice. For lesional scalp, especially alopecia totalis/universalis, clonality was higher than in normal scalp.

Input material: CD4+ T cells sorted from blood. The TCR was taken from a human donor in good health. This chain links TRBV28 with TRBJ1-5; TRBD1 is a possible D gene (6 bases). The CDR3 sequence is CASRNRDMYGNQPQHF. The CDR3 DNA sequence: TGTGCCAGCCGAAACAGGGATATGTATGGCAATCAGCCCCAGCATTTT.